A single sample is the source of the 4 T cell receptor beta chains below, sequenced in a study of somatic mutations in cytotoxic T cells in rheumatoid arthritis. Profiled with immunoSEQ multiplex PCR; TCRdb holds only in-frame clones, not every one. Counted here are tens of thousands of clones, 65% to 85% occurring once; the ten biggest clones make up approximately 10%. The sample was CD8+ T cells sorted from blood. The origin of the receptors is an adult with rheumatoid arthritis.

This clone was counted a single time. V is TRBV10-3 and J is TRBJ2-3; D may match TRBD1 or TRBD2 (5 bases each). CDR1 and CDR2 (germline): ENHRY, SYGVKD. The V end was cut by 8 bases, the J end by 2 bases, with 17 bases between. The length of the CDR3 is 15 residues. The CDR3 is CAIQSPGPTTDTQYF. The CDR3 nucleotides are TGTGCCATCCAATCCCCGGGACCGACCACAGATACGCAGTATTTT.

The V and J genes are TRBV5-1 and TRBJ2-7, with D possibly being TRBD1 (5 bases). The CDR3 has 15 amino acids. Deletions cut 4 bases from V and 3 bases from J, with 17 bases between. Germline CDR1 is SGHRS and CDR2 is YFSETQ. CDR3 loop: CASSGVNDRHYEQYF. In DNA form, the CDR3 reads TGCGCCAGCAGCGGGGTAAACGACAGACACTACGAGCAGTACTTC.

J is TRBJ1-2 and V is TRBV4-3; tentative D call: TRBD1 (5 bases). The ends were cut back, 1 base at V and 2 bases at J, with 8 bases in the middle. CDR1 is LGHNA and CDR2 is YSLEER in the germline V gene. The CDR3 has 14 residues. In DNA, the CDR3 is TGCGCCAGCAGCCAAGGGGGGAACAACTATGGCTACACCTTC. It encodes CASSQGGNNYGYTF.

The chain has TRBV21-1 and TRBJ1-1. TRBV21-1 is annotated as a pseudogene. This CDR3 contains 14 residues. Here the CDR3 reads CASSTQALATEAFF. The CDR3 DNA reads TGTGCCAGCAGCACTCAAGCCCTGGCGACTGAAGCTTTCTTT.